The 24 T cell receptor beta chains in this list originate from one sample, sequenced in a study of T cell clonotyping in hematopoietic cell transplantation (dated by TCRdb to about 2021). The protocol used for the library was the immunoSEQ multiplex PCR assay. Held by TCRdb, this immuneACCESS table contains in-frame sequences only and omits some clones. Under half of the omission traces to an unresolved V gene where checked; the cause of the rest is unknown. This sample comprises tens of thousands of clones, around 94% of them detected only once. The ten most abundant clones make up about 0.86% of the sample. Sequenced: peripheral blood mononuclear cells. Receptors were obtained from a woman between 50 and 59 years old in good health. Some clones in this sample may be carry-over from other donors' samples.

The rearrangement uses TRBV28 and TRBJ2-5, with TRBD2 as a possible D gene (6 bases). CDR1 and CDR2 (germline): MDHEN, SYDVKM. The germline V and J ends were trimmed by 4 bases and 3 bases, with 9 bases remaining between them. The CDR3 has 13 amino acids. The CDR3 nucleotides read TGTGCCAGCAGTTCCACGGGGGAAGAGACCCAGTACTTC. Translated, it gives CASSSTGEETQYF.

This chain links TRBV7-2 with TRBJ1-5, with 7 nucleotides matching TRBD1. The CDR3 is made up of 18 amino acids. In germline, CDR1 is SGHTA, CDR2 FQGNSA. J gave up 5 bases and V 1 base, and 14 bases lay outside the gene matches. CDR3 nucleotides: TGTGCCAGCAGCTTAGGGGGGCCAGGGGGAATTCGGGATCAGCCCCAGCATTTT. The encoded protein is CASSLGGPGGIRDQPQHF.

This clone was detected once. The rearrangement links TRBV28 to TRBJ2-5; D gene unclear. This CDR3 has 12 residues. The V gene lost 2 bases and the J gene lost 0 bases, with 1 base spanning the gap. From germline, CDR1 is MDHEN and CDR2 SYDVKM. Written as DNA, the CDR3 is TGTGCCAGCAGTTTAGACCAAGAGACCCAGTACTTC. Translation gives CASSLDQETQYF.

The chain couples TRBV15 to TRBJ1-5, with D unclear. CDR3 size: 14 residues. The germline V and J ends were trimmed by 1 base and 0 bases, with 4 bases remaining between them. Germline V gene lookup returns CDR1 LNHNV and CDR2 YYDKDF (reference sequence). CDR3 in amino acids: CATSRVDSNQPQHF. DNA of the CDR3: TGTGCCACCAGCAGAGTGGATAGCAATCAGCCCCAGCATTTT.

The chain combines TRBV4-1 with TRBJ2-2; D is ambiguous. The CDR3 consists of 17 residues. Looked up from germline, CDR1 is MGHRA and CDR2 is YSYEKL. Trimming shortened V by 0 bases and J by 7 bases, and 18 bases separated the two germline ends. DNA for the CDR3: TGCGCCAGCAGCCAAGAAAGGAGACGGCCTGAGAGCGGGGAGCTGTTTTTT. This translates into CASSQERRRPESGELFF.

This sequence joins TRBV9 and TRBJ2-3; 9 nucleotides agree with TRBD2. V was clipped by 3 bases and J by 6 bases; unmatched bases: 11. CDR1 and CDR2 (germline): SGDLS, YYNGEE. The CDR3 extends over 16 amino acids. The CDR3 nucleotides are TGTGCCAGCAGCGCAACTTTGACTAGCGGCTGGGATACGCAGTATTTT. Its protein product is CASSATLTSGWDTQYF.

J is TRBJ2-1 and V is TRBV5-6; no definite D call. CDR3 length: 12 residues. Trimming removed 1 base from V and 9 bases from J, with 8 bases in between. Germline CDR1 SGHDT, CDR2 YYEEEE. The CDR3 region is CASSLKYLEQFF. CDR3 sequence (DNA): TGTGCCAGCAGCTTGAAGTACCTTGAGCAGTTCTTC. Full variable domain (remainder filled in from reference TRBV5-6 and TRBJ2-1): DAGVTQSPTHLIKTRGQQVTLRCSPKSGHDTVSWYQQALGQGPQFIFQYYEEEERQRGNFPDRFSGHQFPNYSSELNVNALLLGDSALYLCASSLKYLEQFFGPGTRLTVL.

This chain joins TRBV4-2 and TRBJ2-7, with a possible D match to TRBD1 (6 bases). Trimming removed 8 bases at V and 3 bases at J, with 20 bases between. Germline V CDR1 and CDR2: LGHNA, YNFKEQ. This CDR3 is built from 15 residues. CDR3 region: CASGPVGTPIYEQYF. Written as DNA, the CDR3 is TGTGCCAGCGGACCGGTAGGGACACCAATCTACGAGCAGTACTTC.

This chain connects TRBV27 to TRBJ1-5, with D uncertain. CDR3 length equals 13 residues. The V and J ends lost 5 bases and 7 bases respectively, with 12 bases between them. Germline CDR1 reads MNHEY; CDR2 reads SMNVEV (reference sequence). The CDR3 DNA is TGTGCCAGCAGTGCGGGAGGTACACAGCCCCAGCATTTT. Translated: CASSAGGTQPQHF.

V and J are TRBV7-6 and TRBJ1-1; D remains unclear. The CDR3 loop spans 13 amino acids. Germline CDR1 reads SGHVS; CDR2 reads FNYEAQ. V lost 3 bases, J lost 1 base, and 6 bases lay in between. The DNA for the CDR3 is TGTGCCAGCAGCTTGTCAGAGAACACTGAAGCTTTCTTT. Translating gives CASSLSENTEAFF.

The J gene is TRBJ2-1, the V gene TRBV6-5; the match to TRBD2 covers 7 bases. The V gene's germline CDR1 is MNHEY and CDR2 SVGAGI. The length of the CDR3 is 15 residues. Trimming took 5 bases from V and 5 from J; bases not matched to a gene: 9. CDR3 residues: CASSQNWGGDNEQFF. DNA for the CDR3: TGTGCCAGCAGTCAAAACTGGGGGGGGGACAATGAGCAGTTCTTC.

This clone came up once. The chain uses TRBV7-2 and TRBJ2-2; D is possibly TRBD2 (5 bases). CDR1 SGHTA and CDR2 FQGNSA come from the germline V gene. This CDR3 has 16 residues. Trimming removed 2 bases from V and 1 base from J, with 11 bases in between. CDR3: CASSLTGKVNTGELFF. DNA for the CDR3: TGTGCCAGCAGCTTAACCGGGAAAGTGAACACCGGGGAGCTGTTTTTT.

The chain carries TRBV7-9 and TRBJ2-1, with TRBD2 matching over 10 bases. From germline, CDR1 is SEHNR and CDR2 FQNEAQ (reference sequence). V shed 1 base, J shed 8 bases, and the junction held 8 bases outside the gene matches. The CDR3 extends over 16 amino acids. Written as DNA, the CDR3 is TGTGCCAGCAGCTTAGTTGGAGCGGGGGGGTCCCATGAGCAGTTCTTC. It specifies CASSLVGAGGSHEQFF.

This chain uses TRBV11-3 with TRBJ2-1; tentatively, D is TRBD2 (5 bases). Per germline, CDR1 SGHNT and CDR2 YENEEA. Trimming left V 3 bases short and J 9 bases short, with 12 bases between. The CDR3 consists of 13 residues. The CDR3, as DNA: TGTGCCAGCAGCTTGAGAGGGTCACCTGAGCAGTTCTTC. This translates into CASSLRGSPEQFF.

This clone is a singleton in its sample. The chain carries TRBV6-5 and TRBJ1-3; 9 nucleotides align to TRBD1. V trimming: 5 bases; J trimming: 8 bases; junction bases outside the gene matches: 10. CDR1 and CDR2 (germline): MNHEY, SVGAGI. There are 15 residues in the CDR3. In DNA form, the CDR3 reads TGTGCCAGCAGTGCCCGGGACAGGGAGATAGACACCATATATTTT. Protein product: CASSARDREIDTIYF.

The chain links TRBV28 to TRBJ1-2, with 7 bases lining up with TRBD1. CDR1 MDHEN and CDR2 SYDVKM come from the germline V gene. J lost 7 bases, V lost 6 bases, and 5 bases had no gene match. The CDR3 runs 12 residues. Written as DNA, the CDR3 is TGTGCCAGCAGGCAGGGGGGTGGTGGCTACACCTTC. The encoded protein is CASRQGGGGYTF.

This chain links TRBV4-3 with TRBJ1-5, with D tentatively TRBD1 (5 bases). Trimming removed 1 base at V and 7 bases at J, with 14 bases between. Germline assignment: CDR1 LGHNA and CDR2 YSLEER. The CDR3 is 15 residues long. The CDR3 DNA reads as TGCGCCAGCAGCCAAGTGTCAGGGCCGGGGCAGCCCCAGCATTTT. Its protein is CASSQVSGPGQPQHF.

This chain joins TRBV6-5 and TRBJ1-1; 10 nucleotides align to TRBD1. Germline trimming cut 6 bases from V and 9 bases from J; bases unmatched to any gene: 7. The CDR3 contains 13 residues. Germline values: CDR1 MNHEY, CDR2 SVGAGI. CDR3 in amino acids: CASSSTGGWKAFF. The CDR3 nucleotides are TGTGCCAGCAGCTCGACAGGGGGCTGGAAAGCTTTCTTT.

The chain carries TRBV7-2 and TRBJ2-5; no clear D. From germline, CDR1 is SGHTA and CDR2 FQGNSA. The CDR3 is 11 residues long. The germline V and J ends were trimmed by 8 bases and 7 bases, with 11 bases remaining between them. The CDR3 nucleotides read TGTGCCAGCTCATCAAGCAGGACCCAGTACTTC. Residues: CASSSSRTQYF.

The V gene is TRBV10-3, the J gene TRBJ2-1; 7 nucleotides align to TRBD1. The germline V gene encodes CDR1 ENHRY and CDR2 SYGVKD. The CDR3 has 15 residues. V dropped 6 bases and J dropped 2; count of bases not matched to a gene: 7. CDR3 region: CAISRGQETYNEQFF. The CDR3 DNA reads TGTGCCATCAGCCGCGGACAGGAGACCTACAATGAGCAGTTCTTC.

The chain has TRBV4-3 and TRBJ1-1; a possible D gene is TRBD1 (5 bases). Trimming took off 6 bases at V and 1 base at J, with 12 bases between the two ends. In germline, CDR1 is LGHNA, CDR2 YSLEER. The CDR3 covers 14 residues. CDR3 bases: TGCGCCAGCAGTCTTAGGGGAACGAACACTGAAGCTTTCTTT. Its translation: CASSLRGTNTEAFF.

The V call is TRBV5-6, the J call TRBJ1-2, with D unclear. The CDR3 spans 16 residues. Trimming cost V 3 bases and J 7 bases, with 22 bases left between them. Looked up from germline, CDR1 is SGHDT and CDR2 is YYEEEE. This CDR3 is CASSSPPLGRSSGYTF. CDR3 in DNA: TGTGCCAGCAGCTCACCGCCTTTGGGCAGGAGCAGTGGCTACACCTTC.

This clone was observed a few times. The chain uses TRBV11-3 and TRBJ2-1; 9 bases line up with TRBD1. The CDR3 contains 14 residues. CDR1 is SGHNT, CDR2 YENEEA, per germline. V lost 6 bases, J lost 3 bases, and 3 bases stayed unmatched. In DNA, the CDR3 is TGTGCCAGCAGGCGGACAGGGGACTACAATGAGCAGTTCTTC. Protein sequence: CASRRTGDYNEQFF.

The rearrangement uses TRBV2 and TRBJ1-5; TRBD1 might be the D (5 bases). This CDR3 comprises 14 residues. Per germline, CDR1 SNHLY and CDR2 FYNNEI. Between the trimmed V and J ends, which lost 4 bases and 6 bases, there was a span of 13 bases. CDR3 nucleotides: TGTGCCAGCAGTGGGGAGCAGGGAGGTCAGCCCCAGCATTTT. This translates into CASSGEQGGQPQHF.